Listed below are T cell receptor beta chains from one sample, sequenced in a study of shared clonotypes between healthy human individuals. Some clones are missing from TCRdb's copy, which holds only in-frame ones; the method was immunoSEQ multiplex PCR. This sample carries a few million clones, 85% to 95% of them seen once, and the ten largest clones take less than 2%. The sample consisted of naive CD8+ T cells from PBMCs. The receptors come from a man between 18 and 35 years old in good health. Some clones in this sample may be carry-over from other donors' samples. Each CDR3 is given with its conserved first and last residue. The order of the fields is D gene, J gene, clone size, V gene, CDR3 protein, CDR3 DNA. D genes are given only for firm matches. Clone size appears in some rows only: once, few, many, or a class for an expanded clone.

d_call: TRBD1
j_call: TRBJ1-1
clone_size: .
v_call: TRBV15
cdr3_aa: CATSRDRGNTEAFF
cdr3_nt: TGTGCCACCAGCCGGGACAGGGGGAACACTGAAGCTTTCTTT

d_call: .
j_call: TRBJ1-5
clone_size: .
v_call: TRBV19
cdr3_aa: CASSIDGEFQPQHF
cdr3_nt: TGTGCCAGTAGTATAGATGGGGAGTTTCAGCCCCAGCATTTT

d_call: .
j_call: TRBJ2-1
clone_size: .
v_call: TRBV11-3
cdr3_aa: CASSLSANSYNEQFF
cdr3_nt: TGTGCCAGCAGCTTGTCCGCGAACTCCTACAATGAGCAGTTCTTC

d_call: TRBD2
j_call: TRBJ2-5
clone_size: .
v_call: TRBV9
cdr3_aa: CASSPGLAGDEETQYF
cdr3_nt: TGTGCCAGCAGCCCGGGACTAGCGGGAGACGAGGAGACCCAGTACTTC

d_call: .
j_call: TRBJ2-7
clone_size: .
v_call: TRBV27
cdr3_aa: CASSLSTGLLTYEQYF
cdr3_nt: TGTGCCAGCAGTTTATCGACGGGGCTACTAACCTACGAGCAGTACTTC

d_call: .
j_call: TRBJ2-7
clone_size: .
v_call: TRBV9
cdr3_aa: CASSVGAGVAYEQYF
cdr3_nt: TGTGCCAGCAGCGTTGGGGCAGGGGTTGCCTACGAGCAGTACTTC

d_call: TRBD2
j_call: TRBJ2-2
clone_size: .
v_call: TRBV7-9
cdr3_aa: CASSSLGGSGAGELFF
cdr3_nt: TGTGCCAGCAGCTCCCTCGGCGGGAGTGGGGCCGGGGAGCTGTTTTTT

d_call: .
j_call: TRBJ1-5
clone_size: .
v_call: TRBV7-9
cdr3_aa: CASSFGDQPQHF
cdr3_nt: TGTGCCAGCAGCTTCGGCGATCAGCCCCAGCATTTT

d_call: TRBD2
j_call: TRBJ2-2
clone_size: .
v_call: TRBV13
cdr3_aa: CASSLRSGSLTGELFF
cdr3_nt: TGTGCCAGCAGCTTAAGGAGCGGGAGTTTGACCGGGGAGCTGTTTTTT

d_call: .
j_call: TRBJ2-5
clone_size: once
v_call: TRBV5-1
cdr3_aa: CASSLSAPQETQYF
cdr3_nt: TGCGCCAGCAGCTTGTCGGCGCCTCAAGAGACCCAGTACTTC

d_call: .
j_call: TRBJ2-7
clone_size: .
v_call: TRBV28
cdr3_aa: CASSLLGGSYEQYF
cdr3_nt: TGTGCCAGCAGTTTACTGGGCGGCTCCTACGAGCAGTACTTC

d_call: .
j_call: TRBJ1-1
clone_size: .
v_call: TRBV28
cdr3_aa: CAVRRHANTEAFF
cdr3_nt: TGTGCCGTCCGTCGTCATGCGAACACTGAAGCTTTCTTT

d_call: .
j_call: TRBJ2-2
clone_size: .
v_call: TRBV7-9
cdr3_aa: CASSLSGNTGELFF
cdr3_nt: TGTGCCAGCAGCTTATCGGGGAACACCGGGGAGCTGTTTTTT

d_call: .
j_call: TRBJ1-6
clone_size: .
v_call: TRBV7-9
cdr3_aa: CASSSRLPNSPLHF
cdr3_nt: TGTGCCAGCAGCTCTAGGTTACCCAATTCACCCCTCCACTTT

d_call: .
j_call: TRBJ1-1
clone_size: few
v_call: TRBV6-5
cdr3_aa: CASSYGGRNTEAFF
cdr3_nt: TGTGCCAGCAGTTACGGCGGGAGAAACACTGAAGCTTTCTTT

d_call: .
j_call: TRBJ2-7
clone_size: once
v_call: TRBV29-1
cdr3_aa: CSVESLGEQYF
cdr3_nt: TGCAGCGTTGAAAGTCTGGGTGAGCAGTACTTC

d_call: .
j_call: TRBJ1-3
clone_size: .
v_call: TRBV27
cdr3_aa: CASSRTGGDTIYF
cdr3_nt: TGTGCCAGCAGTAGGACCGGTGGGGACACCATATATTTT

d_call: TRBD1
j_call: TRBJ2-3
clone_size: .
v_call: TRBV7-3
cdr3_aa: CASSSRGQGATDTQYF
cdr3_nt: TGTGCCAGCAGCTCTCGGGGACAGGGGGCAACAGATACGCAGTATTTT

d_call: .
j_call: TRBJ2-1
clone_size: .
v_call: TRBV13
cdr3_aa: CASSPGAQNEQFF
cdr3_nt: TGTGCCAGCAGCCCGGGGGCGCAAAATGAGCAGTTCTTC

d_call: .
j_call: TRBJ1-2
clone_size: .
v_call: TRBV9
cdr3_aa: CASSVDGTGNNYGYTF
cdr3_nt: TGTGCCAGCAGCGTAGATGGGACGGGGAATAACTATGGCTACACCTTC

d_call: .
j_call: TRBJ2-7
clone_size: .
v_call: TRBV19
cdr3_aa: CASSMNRAGGYEQYF
cdr3_nt: TGTGCCAGTAGTATGAATCGGGCAGGAGGCTACGAGCAGTACTTC

d_call: .
j_call: TRBJ1-5
clone_size: .
v_call: TRBV13
cdr3_aa: CASSLSGNKVDQPQHF
cdr3_nt: TGTGCCAGCAGCTTATCAGGGAATAAGGTGGATCAGCCCCAGCATTTT

d_call: .
j_call: TRBJ1-5
clone_size: .
v_call: TRBV6-1
cdr3_aa: CASTSSQGGNQPQHF
cdr3_nt: TGTGCCAGCACAAGTTCACAGGGAGGCAATCAACCCCAGCATTTT

d_call: TRBD1
j_call: TRBJ2-7
clone_size: .
v_call: TRBV7-9
cdr3_aa: CASSSRTGKPYEQYF
cdr3_nt: TGTGCCAGCAGCTCGCGGACAGGGAAACCCTACGAGCAGTACTTC

d_call: TRBD2
j_call: TRBJ2-1
clone_size: once
v_call: TRBV9
cdr3_aa: CASSIRTSGTPYNEQFF
cdr3_nt: TGTGCCAGCAGCATCCGGACTAGCGGTACCCCCTACAATGAGCAGTTCTTC

d_call: .
j_call: TRBJ2-1
clone_size: .
v_call: TRBV7-9
cdr3_aa: CASSSRDGQGNEQFF
cdr3_nt: TGTGCCAGCAGCTCCCGGGACGGCCAGGGCAATGAGCAGTTCTTC

d_call: TRBD1
j_call: TRBJ1-4
clone_size: few
v_call: TRBV9
cdr3_aa: CASSVGWTGREKLFF
cdr3_nt: TGTGCCAGCAGCGTAGGTTGGACAGGGAGAGAAAAACTGTTTTTT

d_call: .
j_call: TRBJ1-2
clone_size: .
v_call: TRBV6-5
cdr3_aa: CASSSGAIGGYTF
cdr3_nt: TGTGCCAGCAGTTCAGGGGCCATAGGGGGCTACACCTTC

d_call: TRBD2
j_call: TRBJ2-1
clone_size: .
v_call: TRBV6-5
cdr3_aa: CASRPLAGGWNEQFF
cdr3_nt: TGTGCCAGCAGACCACTAGCGGGAGGGTGGAATGAGCAGTTCTTC

d_call: .
j_call: TRBJ2-2
clone_size: .
v_call: TRBV2
cdr3_aa: CASSETDNTGELFF
cdr3_nt: TGTGCCAGCTCCGAGACAGATAACACCGGGGAGCTGTTTTTT

d_call: .
j_call: TRBJ2-1
clone_size: .
v_call: TRBV5-1
cdr3_aa: CASSLVGGEGYNEQFF
cdr3_nt: TGCGCCAGCAGCTTGGTAGGGGGAGAAGGCTACAATGAGCAGTTCTTC

d_call: TRBD1
j_call: TRBJ2-7
clone_size: .
v_call: TRBV27
cdr3_aa: CASSLSIQDRVNEQYF
cdr3_nt: TGTGCCAGCAGTTTATCGATCCAAGACAGGGTAAACGAGCAGTACTTC

d_call: .
j_call: TRBJ1-2
clone_size: .
v_call: TRBV9
cdr3_aa: CASSVTRSGDPNYGYTF
cdr3_nt: TGTGCCAGCAGCGTCACGCGGTCGGGGGATCCTAACTATGGCTACACCTTC

d_call: .
j_call: TRBJ1-2
clone_size: .
v_call: TRBV4-1
cdr3_aa: CASSQVTGNYGYTF
cdr3_nt: TGCGCCAGCAGCCAAGTCACAGGGAACTATGGCTACACCTTC

d_call: TRBD2
j_call: TRBJ2-7
clone_size: .
v_call: TRBV4-3
cdr3_aa: CASSHGLAGDRSYEQYF
cdr3_nt: TGCGCCAGCAGCCACGGACTAGCGGGAGATCGGTCCTACGAGCAGTACTTC

d_call: .
j_call: TRBJ1-2
clone_size: .
v_call: TRBV2
cdr3_aa: CASRNRAGYGYTF
cdr3_nt: TGTGCCAGCAGAAACAGGGCGGGCTATGGCTACACCTTC

d_call: TRBD2
j_call: TRBJ2-7
clone_size: .
v_call: TRBV4-2
cdr3_aa: CASSQPKAGGRYEQYF
cdr3_nt: TGTGCCAGCAGCCAACCCAAAGCGGGAGGGCGGTACGAGCAGTACTTC

d_call: .
j_call: TRBJ2-3
clone_size: .
v_call: TRBV7-8
cdr3_aa: CASSFVAAKSTDTQYF
cdr3_nt: TGTGCCAGCAGCTTTGTGGCTGCTAAGAGCACAGATACGCAGTATTTT

d_call: .
j_call: TRBJ2-1
clone_size: .
v_call: TRBV27
cdr3_aa: CASSPSLGNSYNEQFF
cdr3_nt: TGTGCCAGCAGTCCTAGTTTGGGGAACTCCTACAATGAGCAGTTCTTC

d_call: .
j_call: TRBJ2-7
clone_size: .
v_call: TRBV5-4
cdr3_aa: CASSLYRDSTYEQYF
cdr3_nt: TGTGCCAGCAGCTTATACCGGGACTCTACCTACGAGCAGTACTTC

d_call: .
j_call: TRBJ1-2
clone_size: .
v_call: TRBV28
cdr3_aa: CASSSRFPGYGYTF
cdr3_nt: TGTGCCAGCAGTTCCCGATTTCCAGGCTATGGCTACACCTTC

d_call: .
j_call: TRBJ1-2
clone_size: .
v_call: TRBV27
cdr3_aa: CASSIRGGWYGYTF
cdr3_nt: TGTGCCAGCAGTATCCGGGGGGGGTGGTATGGCTACACCTTC

d_call: TRBD2
j_call: TRBJ2-3
clone_size: once
v_call: TRBV28
cdr3_aa: CASSFPGLAGAYSTDTQYF
cdr3_nt: TGTGCCAGCAGTTTCCCCGGACTAGCGGGAGCCTACAGCACAGATACGCAGTATTTT

d_call: TRBD1
j_call: TRBJ2-2
clone_size: .
v_call: TRBV28
cdr3_aa: CASRWTGRVNTGELFF
cdr3_nt: TGTGCCAGCAGATGGACAGGGCGGGTGAACACCGGGGAGCTGTTTTTT

d_call: TRBD1
j_call: TRBJ2-7
clone_size: .
v_call: TRBV7-8
cdr3_aa: CASSLVGDSISYEQYF
cdr3_nt: TGTGCCAGCAGCTTAGTTGGGGACAGTATCTCCTACGAGCAGTACTTC

d_call: TRBD1
j_call: TRBJ2-6
clone_size: .
v_call: TRBV14
cdr3_aa: CASSQPGQGAGANVLTF
cdr3_nt: TGTGCCAGCAGCCAACCGGGACAGGGGGCTGGGGCCAACGTCCTGACTTTC

d_call: TRBD2
j_call: TRBJ2-1
clone_size: .
v_call: TRBV27
cdr3_aa: CASSLRGGTAAGEQFF
cdr3_nt: TGTGCCAGCAGTTTACGGGGAGGGACGGCCGCGGGGGAGCAGTTCTTC

d_call: TRBD2
j_call: TRBJ2-2
clone_size: .
v_call: TRBV27
cdr3_aa: CASSPLAGVVLGELFF
cdr3_nt: TGTGCCAGCAGTCCACTAGCGGGAGTTGTGTTGGGGGAGCTGTTTTTT

d_call: .
j_call: TRBJ1-4
clone_size: .
v_call: TRBV27
cdr3_aa: CASSPWGDPNEKLFF
cdr3_nt: TGTGCCAGCAGTCCGTGGGGCGATCCAAATGAAAAACTGTTTTTT

d_call: .
j_call: TRBJ2-5
clone_size: .
v_call: TRBV12-5
cdr3_aa: CASGLDSSVQYF
cdr3_nt: TGTGCTAGTGGTTTGGATTCTAGCGTTCAGTACTTC

d_call: .
j_call: TRBJ2-2
clone_size: once
v_call: TRBV6-5
cdr3_aa: CASSGSGTGELFF
cdr3_nt: TGTGCCAGCAGCGGGAGCGGCACCGGGGAGCTGTTTTTT